This TCR beta chain was sequenced for a study of CD8 T cells in Susac syndrome. The authors reverse transcribed roughly 0.5 to 1 ug RNA with random hexamers. Amplification of TCR beta CDR3 by immunoSEQ multiplex PCR spanned 54 Vbeta and 13 Jbeta. TCRdb re-called the immunoSEQ multiplex PCR reads through MiXCR, storing one row per CDR3 protein. There are around 190,000 distinct CDR3 sequences in the sample; roughly 96% occur only once, and around 0.093% lies in the top ten. This CDR3 is built from 14 residues. Germline CDR1 and CDR2: LGHDT and YNNKEL (reference sequence). V was shortened by 5 bases and J by 0 bases, with 10 bases between the two germline ends. Controls were age- and sex-matched healthy donors. Negative isolation yielded the CD8+ and CD4+ T cells, while FACS enriched the TEMRA cells.

The V and J genes are TRBV3-1 and TRBJ2-5; D is ambiguous. The clonotype was recovered from a human donor in good health. Sequencing was done on a sample of CD4+ T cells from PBMCs. In nucleotides, the CDR3 is TGTGCCAGCAGCACCTCCACGGACCAAGAGACCCAGTACTTC. It is translated as CASSTSTDQETQYF.